What follows are 10 T cell receptor beta chains derived from one specimen sequenced in a study of regulatory T cells in long-lasting Graves disease. Described time point: persistent/refractory GD, antithyroid drugs over 5 years with positive TRAb. With RNA extracted from PBMCs as input, the TCR library was made. Sequencing libraries for TCR beta were prepared with iRepertoire HTBI primers and Arm-PCR of CDR3 regions. In TCRdb, the multiplex PCR reads were re-called with MiXCR into one record per CDR3 protein. In the table there are hundreds of thousands of distinct CDR3 sequences, under 25% of which are singletons. The specimen comprised peripheral blood mononuclear cells (PBMCs), sampled when the disease was refractory, from a patient treated with antithyroid drugs. The receptors were sampled from a female donor with Graves disease.

This clonotype was found many times. This chain uses TRBV7-9 with TRBJ2-7; TRBD2 matches at 7 bases. The V and J ends lost 5 bases and 6 bases, in that order; junction bases with no gene match: 10. Germline CDR1 is SEHNR and CDR2 is FQNEAQ (reference sequence). The CDR3 is 14 amino acids. CDR3 loop: CASSQVAGVAEQYF. In DNA, the CDR3 is TGTGCCAGCAGCCAAGTCGCGGGAGTTGCCGAGCAGTACTTC.

J is TRBJ1-6 and V is TRBV9; a possible D gene is TRBD1 (6 bases). CDR3 length: 17 residues. Germline V CDR1 and CDR2: SGDLS, YYNGEE. Trimming removed 3 bases from V and 6 bases from J, with 19 bases in between. CDR3 nucleotide sequence: TGTGCCAGCAGCGCCACCTCAGGACAGCAATTTAATTCACCCCTCCACTTT. Translated, it gives CASSATSGQQFNSPLHF.

The sample holds a few counts of this clonotype. The chain recombines TRBV11-2 with TRBJ2-3; D uncertain. The germline V gene has CDR1 SGHAT and CDR2 FQNNGV. This CDR3 spans 13 amino acids. V lost 5 bases and J 5 bases, leaving 11 bases between the germline ends. The CDR3 loop is CASSLGWGDTQYF. The DNA of the CDR3 is TGTGCCAGCAGCCTGGGGTGGGGAGATACGCAGTATTTT.

The J gene is TRBJ1-3, the V gene TRBV7-8, with D unclear. Germline assignment: CDR1 SGHVS and CDR2 FQNEAQ. Trimming cost V 1 base and J 4 bases, with 14 bases left between them. The CDR3 contains 16 residues. CDR3: CASSLGTAGGGNTIYF. CDR3 DNA sequence: TGTGCCAGCAGCTTAGGGACGGCTGGCGGGGGAAACACCATATATTTT.

J is TRBJ2-7 and V is TRBV9; possibly TRBD1 or TRBD2 for D (6 bases each). This CDR3 region has 16 residues. V was clipped by 6 bases and J by 5 bases, with 24 bases between them. Germline CDR1 SGDLS, CDR2 YYNGEE. The CDR3 DNA reads as TGTGCCAGCAACTCCCCTCTACGTCCAGGGGAGGACGAGCAGTACTTC. Protein: CASNSPLRPGEDEQYF.

This clonotype was seen only a few times. V usage is TRBV9 and J usage is TRBJ2-7; maybe TRBD1 (5 bases). This CDR3 has 14 residues. Trimming took off 3 bases at V and 0 bases at J, with 10 bases between the two ends. Germline CDR1 SGDLS, CDR2 YYNGEE. CDR3 protein: CASSASDTSYEQYF. CDR3 DNA sequence: TGTGCCAGCAGCGCCTCGGACACCTCCTACGAGCAGTACTTC.

Ten or more counts support this clonotype. The rearrangement links TRBV27 to TRBJ2-1; 9 nucleotides match TRBD1. V was clipped by 8 bases and J by 8 bases; unmatched bases: 16. The CDR3 totals 16 residues. Germline CDR1 and CDR2: MNHEY and SMNVEV (reference sequence). The CDR3 nucleotides are TGTGCCAGCGGGCCCTTTTACCTGACAGGGGGACATGAGCAGTTCTTC. This encodes CASGPFYLTGGHEQFF.

This rearrangement joins TRBV3-1 to TRBJ2-7; 8 nucleotides align to TRBD2. Germline V gene lookup returns CDR1 LGHDT and CDR2 YNNKEL (reference sequence). CDR3 size: 16 residues. Losses at the gene ends were 4 bases for V and 2 bases for J; bases not matched to a gene: 10. The chain's CDR3 is CASSPRRTSIAYEQYF. Written as DNA, the CDR3 is TGTGCCAGCAGCCCAAGACGGACTAGCATAGCCTACGAGCAGTACTTC.

Turning to this clonotype: Since a much larger clone is just one base distant, this may be a read error. Because it lacks the conserved phenylalanine or tryptophan at the end, this CDR3 is likely a read error. The V gene is TRBV27, the J gene TRBJ1-6, with D possibly matching TRBD1 (6 bases). CDR1 is MNHEY and CDR2 is SMNVEV in the germline V gene (reference sequence). V lost 6 bases, J lost 10 bases, and 13 bases lay in between. The CDR3 has 13 amino acids. The CDR3 region is CASSGTIRSPLHL. The CDR3, as DNA: TGTGCCAGCAGCGGGACAATTCGGTCACCCCTCCACCTT.

This clonotype came up many times. The V and J genes are TRBV6-4 and TRBJ1-6, with D perhaps TRBD1 (6 bases). CDR1 MRHNA and CDR2 SNTAGT come from the germline V gene. The CDR3 contains 15 residues. V lost 3 bases to trimming and J lost 8 bases, with 14 bases between them. In nucleotides, the CDR3 is TGTGCCAGCAGTGATCTCCCAGGGGAACATTCACCCCTCCACTTT. It is translated as CASSDLPGEHSPLHF.